This T cell receptor beta chain comes out of a study of blood T cell repertoires in COVID-19. Overall study: The analysed material was cDNA or gDNA that came from T cells, B-cell-depleted T cells, or PBMCs.

The V end lost 3 bases, the J end lost 4 bases, and 3 bases lay between the germline ends. CDR1 is SGHAT and CDR2 is FQNNGV in the germline V gene. This CDR3 is built from 11 residues. In the source study's methods: Amplification with reference gene primers provided the estimates of nucleated cell counts. The data were produced by immunoSEQ multiplex PCR, yet TCRdb's version contains in-frame clones alone and is incomplete. For V, J and clone size, that table is used; D and trimming come from the DNA. The sample lists around 180,000 clones; approximately 81% were seen once. V is TRBV11-2 and J is TRBJ1-2; D uncertain. Specimen: peripheral blood. This TCR came from a person aged 65 to 79 with COVID-19, enrolled during active disease. CDR3 bases: TGTGCCAGCAGCTTTAGCTATGGCTACACCTTC. Translated: CASSFSYGYTF.